Sequencing of this T cell receptor (beta chain) was carried out in a study of monozygotic twins with inflammatory bowel disease. General study results and limits: No separation of different T cell subtypes was possible. Variability in patient repertoires may have come partly from differing immunosuppressive treatments.

Note on this clonotype: The target antigen is unknown.

This CDR3 contains 14 residues. CDR1 is SSHAT and CDR2 is FNYEAQ in the germline V gene (reference sequence). Per individual sample, eight separate reactions were used to make cDNA. Incorporation of UMIs carrying a 6-nucleotide sample barcode was performed by template switching. TCRdb re-called the 5' RACE reads and catalogs CDR3 proteins one per entry, DNA excluded. The listing records over 110,000 distinct CDR3 sequences. The genes are TRBV7-7 and TRBJ2-5; TCRdb selects TRBD1, and the lack of DNA leaves this call unchecked. Material for sequencing was blood. The TCR originated in a human donor with ulcerative colitis or Crohn's disease, or a healthy co-twin of an affected twin (not recorded which). This CDR3 is CASSLKDIQETQYF.